These T cell receptor beta chains were read from a single sample in a study of blood T cell repertoires in COVID-19. The data were produced by immunoSEQ multiplex PCR, yet TCRdb's version contains in-frame clones alone and is incomplete. The table includes a few hundred thousand clones, approximately 84% detected once. The specimen sequenced was PBMCs or T cells enriched from blood (not recorded which). Receptors originate from a man aged 45 to 65 who had recovered from COVID-19. Both conserved end residues are part of each CDR3. The D gene is left open where the match is weak. Only some rows state a clone size, as once, few, many or a class for expanded clones.

clone size | J gene | D gene | V gene | CDR3 length | CDR3 protein | CDR3 DNA
. | TRBJ1-2 | TRBD1 | TRBV7-9 | 16 | CASSLEQGAPVNGYTF | TGTGCCAGCAGCTTAGAACAGGGGGCCCCGGTTAATGGCTACACCTTC
. | TRBJ1-1 | . | TRBV18 | 14 | CASARQSYNTEAFF | TGTGCCAGCGCGAGACAGTCTTATAACACTGAAGCTTTCTTT
once | TRBJ1-2 | . | TRBV6-5 | 14 | CASSYGGANYGYTF | TGTGCCAGCAGTTACGGGGGGGCTAACTATGGCTACACCTTC
. | TRBJ2-1 | TRBD2 | TRBV9 | 15 | CASSAGGGMYNEQFF | TGTGCCAGCAGCGCCGGCGGGGGGATGTACAATGAGCAGTTCTTC
. | TRBJ2-4 | TRBD1 | TRBV6-6 | 17 | CASSPGQKTWGTNIQYF | TGTGCCAGCAGTCCGGGACAGAAGACTTGGGGAACGAACATTCAGTACTTC
once | TRBJ2-7 | TRBD2 | TRBV6-2/TRBV6-3 | 15 | CASSYSASGSSEQYF | TGTGCCAGCAGTTACTCCGCTAGCGGGAGCTCCGAGCAGTACTTC
. | TRBJ2-5 | TRBD1 | TRBV6-1 | 15 | CASSEGRDRDETQYF | TGTGCCAGCAGTGAAGGTAGGGACAGGGATGAGACCCAGTACTTC
. | TRBJ1-3 | . | TRBV9 | 15 | CASSVAQAAGNTIYF | TGTGCCAGCAGCGTAGCTCAGGCTGCTGGAAACACCATATATTTT
. | TRBJ1-5 | . | TRBV6-2/TRBV6-3 | 16 | CASSPLGGLGNQPQHF | TGTGCCAGCAGTCCACTCGGGGGGCTGGGCAATCAGCCCCAGCATTTT
. | TRBJ2-7 | . | TRBV30 | 15 | CAWSPEGVGAYEQYF | TGTGCCTGGAGTCCAGAAGGGGTTGGGGCCTACGAGCAGTACTTC
. | TRBJ2-5 | TRBD2 | TRBV2 | 15 | CASTVFDGREETQYF | TGTGCCAGCACCGTCTTTGACGGGAGGGAAGAGACCCAGTACTTC
. | TRBJ2-7 | TRBD2 | TRBV2 | 17 | CASGLSEGSGGPNSEYF | TGTGCCAGCGGACTTTCTGAGGGTTCGGGGGGGCCCAACTCGGAGTACTTC
. | TRBJ2-5 | . | TRBV7-9 | 14 | CASSLMDKRETQYF | TGTGCCAGCAGTCTAATGGACAAACGAGAGACCCAGTACTTC
. | TRBJ2-2 | TRBD1 | TRBV5-1 | 16 | CASSSTGTGVAGELFF | TGCGCCAGCAGCTCAACCGGGACAGGGGTGGCCGGGGAGCTGTTTTTT
. | TRBJ1-2 | TRBD1 | TRBV2 | 12 | CARRHRGIGYTF | TGTGCCCGGCGACACAGGGGCATCGGCTACACCTTC
. | TRBJ1-5 | . | TRBV3-1/TRBV3-2 | 17 | CASSQVLSWEFDQPQHF | TGTGCCAGCAGCCAAGTTTTGTCATGGGAGTTTGATCAGCCCCAGCATTTT
. | TRBJ1-3 | TRBD1 | TRBV9 | 18 | CASSAGDRRQIRGNTIYF | TGTGCCAGCAGCGCTGGGGACAGGAGACAAATTCGTGGAAACACCATATATTTT
. | TRBJ1-5 | . | TRBV19 | 12 | CASSLSHGPQHF | TGTGCCAGTAGTCTAAGCCATGGGCCCCAGCATTTT